This TCR beta chain is drawn from a study of T cell changes during pregnancy in multiple sclerosis. This clone has only one observation. Deletions cut 2 bases from V and 0 bases from J, with 8 bases between. This CDR3 contains 15 residues. The germline gives CDR1 ENHRY, CDR2 SYGVKD. The data were produced by immunoSEQ multiplex PCR, yet TCRdb's version contains in-frame clones alone and is incomplete. This repertoire shows about 11,000 clones, just under 95% found once; its top ten account for almost 0.3%. The sample consisted of CD4+ T cells from peripheral blood mononuclear cells, taken before pregnancy. The TCR was taken from a female donor with multiple sclerosis, enrolled in a pregnancy study. The V call is TRBV10-3, the J call TRBJ1-5, with D tentatively TRBD1 (5 bases). DNA for the CDR3: TGTGCCATCAGTGAGACAGGAAATAGCAATCAGCCCCAGCATTTT. It yields the protein CAISETGNSNQPQHF.